The 27 T cell receptor beta chains in this list originate from one sample, sequenced in a study of regulatory T cells in long-lasting Graves disease. Time point of the sample: newly diagnosed GD, antithyroid drugs for less than 3 months. Researchers made the TCR library from RNA that was extracted from PBMCs. For TCR beta, libraries came from iRepertoire HTBI primers and Arm-PCR of CDR3 regions. Via MiXCR, TCRdb re-called the multiplex PCR reads, giving one row per CDR3 protein. The sample includes 550,000 to 600,000 distinct CDR3 sequences, roughly 16% of them seen just once. This sample also belongs to another study, concerning T cells in Graves' hyperthyroidism and ophthalmopathy.

Here the sequenced sample was peripheral blood mononuclear cells (PBMCs), taken at new diagnosis, from a patient treated with antithyroid drugs. These receptors all come from a young man with Graves disease.

A word on this clonotype: Without the conserved terminal phenylalanine or tryptophan, this CDR3 likely stems from a read error. The V and J genes are TRBV2 and TRBJ2-7, with D possibly TRBD2 on 10 matching bases. The CDR3 loop spans 17 amino acids. Trimming shortened V by 6 bases and J by 5 bases, and 26 bases separated the two germline ends. The germline CDR1 and CDR2 sequences are SNHLY and FYNNEI. CDR3 amino acids: CASRAGQGRTSGHEQYL. The CDR3 DNA sequence: TGTGCCAGCAGGGCGGGACAGGGACGGACTAGCGGTCACGAGCAGTACCTC.

There are many counts of this clonotype. The chain carries TRBV5-1 and TRBJ2-3; D is uncertain. V lost 0 bases and J lost 3, with 5 bases in between. The length of the CDR3 is 13 residues. Germline-derived CDR1 and CDR2 are SGHRS and YFSETQ. CDR3 nucleotides: TGCGCCAGCAGCTTGGGAGAGACAGATACGCAGTATTTT. It specifies CASSLGETDTQYF.

The table lists this clonotype with a few counts. The genes are TRBV29-1 and TRBJ2-3; 8 positions agree with TRBD2. Germline trimming cut 5 bases from V and 0 bases from J; bases unmatched to any gene: 7. The CDR3 is 15 residues long. Germline CDR1 is SQVTM and CDR2 is ANQGSEA. The CDR3 DNA is TGCAGCGTTCGTCTAGCGGGCGCTAGCACAGATACGCAGTATTTT. Encoded protein: CSVRLAGASTDTQYF.

The chain has TRBV6-2 or TRBV6-3 and TRBJ2-2; D gene unclear. V gave up 5 bases and J gave up 3 bases, with 13 bases separating them. This CDR3 has 15 amino acids. CDR1 and CDR2 (germline): MNHEY, SVGEGT. DNA for the CDR3: TGTGCCAGCAGTGAAAAGGGTCTTGACACCGGGGAGCTGTTTTTT. Its protein product is CASSEKGLDTGELFF.

Of note for this clonotype: Likely a read error: the CDR3 ends without its conserved phenylalanine or tryptophan. The rearrangement joins TRBV19 to TRBJ1-6; 8 bases fit TRBD1. V gave up 3 bases and J gave up 7 bases; unmatched junction bases: 8. The germline V gene encodes CDR1 LNHDA and CDR2 SQIVND (reference sequence). The CDR3 runs to 16 residues. CDR3 residues: CASSMSAGGWNSPLHL. DNA of the CDR3: TGTGCCAGTAGTATGTCGGCAGGGGGCTGGAATTCACCCCTCCACCTT.

This clonotype was seen repeatedly, ten times or more. This rearrangement joins TRBV11-2 to TRBJ2-1, with TRBD2 matching 11 bases. Germline V gene lookup returns CDR1 SGHAT and CDR2 FQNNGV. The CDR3 consists of 15 residues. Unmatched junction bases numbered 5, after V lost 2 bases and J lost 8 bases. This chain's CDR3 is CASSLLAGGFDEQFF. CDR3 sequence (DNA): TGTGCCAGCAGCTTATTAGCGGGGGGGTTCGATGAGCAGTTCTTC. Full variable domain (missing parts from reference TRBV11-2 and TRBJ2-1): EAGVAQSPRYKIIEKRQSVAFWCNPISGHATLYWYQQILGQGPKLLIQFQNNGVVDDSQLPKDRFSAERLKGVDSTLKIQPAKLEDSAVYLCASSLLAGGFDEQFFGPGTRLTVL.

This clonotype has only a few counts. Written as DNA, the CDR3 is TGTGCCAGCAGCCCAGACAGGGGCGGCAATCAGCCCCAGCATTTT. Its translation is CASSPDRGGNQPQHF. The chain links TRBV7-9 to TRBJ1-5; 8 bases are a match to TRBD1. Germline CDR1 and CDR2: SEHNR and FQNEAQ (reference sequence). The CDR3 totals 15 residues. V was pared by 5 bases and J by 2 bases, with 5 bases of the junction left unmatched.

This clonotype has a count of ten or more. The chain couples TRBV2 to TRBJ1-4; D remains unclear. The germline CDR1 and CDR2 sequences are SNHLY and FYNNEI. The germline V and J ends were trimmed by 2 bases and 4 bases, with 8 bases remaining between them. The CDR3 consists of 14 residues. The CDR3 nucleotides are TGTGCCAGCAGTGAACACCGGGATAATGAAAAACTGTTTTTT. It is translated as CASSEHRDNEKLFF.

This clonotype appeared many times. V gene TRBV2 combines with J gene TRBJ1-1, with TRBD1 matching over 8 bases. The V segment lost 7 bases and the J segment 4 bases; nucleotides outside the gene matches: 5. CDR3 length: 13 residues. The germline V gene has CDR1 SNHLY and CDR2 FYNNEI. CDR3 residues: CASTTGVVTEAFF. DNA of the CDR3: TGTGCCAGCACGACAGGGGTTGTCACTGAAGCTTTCTTT.

This clonotype was recorded a few times. The chain links TRBV5-1 to TRBJ2-1, with TRBD2 matching over 7 bases. J was trimmed by 6 bases and V by 0 bases; bases with no gene match: 3. CDR1 and CDR2 (germline): SGHRS, YFSETQ. CDR3 length: 14 residues. The CDR3 region is CASSLALAANEQFF. In nucleotides, the CDR3 is TGCGCCAGCAGCTTGGCCCTAGCGGCCAATGAGCAGTTCTTC. Based on the CDR3 plus reference TRBV5-1 and TRBJ2-1, the full variable domain is KAGVTQTPRYLIKTRGQQVTLSCSPISGHRSVSWYQQTPGQGLQFLFEYFSETQRNKGNFPGRFSGRQFSNSRSEMNVSTLELGDSALYLCASSLALAANEQFFGPGTRLTVL.

At least ten counts were recorded for this clonotype. The rearrangement uses TRBV5-1 and TRBJ2-2, with 9 nucleotides matching TRBD1. Unmatched junction bases numbered 6, after V lost 3 bases and J lost 0 bases. CDR1 is SGHRS and CDR2 is YFSETQ in the germline V gene. CDR3 length: 17 amino acids. CDR3: CASSSGQGRSNTGELFF. In DNA form, the CDR3 reads TGCGCCAGCAGCTCTGGACAGGGGCGATCGAACACCGGGGAGCTGTTTTTT.

The chain carries TRBV5-4 and TRBJ2-5, with D perhaps matching TRBD2 (6 bases). Germline-derived CDR1 and CDR2 are SGHNT and YYREEE (reference sequence). V was cut by 4 bases and J by 7 bases, with 20 bases left in between. The CDR3 loop spans 15 amino acids. The CDR3 DNA is TGTGCCAGCAGCGTAGGACTTTCGGGGGTGGGGACCCAGTACTTC. It yields the protein CASSVGLSGVGTQYF.

The sample holds a few counts of this clonotype. The chain employs TRBV3-1 and TRBJ2-2, with 7 nucleotides matching TRBD1. Trimming removed 0 bases from V and 4 bases from J; junction bases left unmatched: 5. Germline CDR1 LGHDT, CDR2 YNNKEL (reference sequence). The CDR3 contains 16 residues. The DNA of the CDR3 is TGTGCCAGCAGCCAAGAGGGACAGCTAATCACCGGGGAGCTGTTTTTT. Encoded protein: CASSQEGQLITGELFF.

In its sample, this clonotype was seen a few times. For the CDR3, the DNA is TGTGCCAGCAGTAACAGGGGGTCCGAGCAGTACTTC. As protein: CASSNRGSEQYF. The rearrangement joins TRBV6-1 to TRBJ2-7, with 8 bases identical to TRBD1. The CDR3 spans 12 residues. The V and J ends lost 5 bases and 6 bases, in that order; junction bases with no gene match: 3. Germline V gene lookup returns CDR1 MNHNS and CDR2 SASEGT.

This clonotype was picked up a small number of times. This sequence may be a read error, since a much larger clone differs from it by one base. The CDR3 loop is CSAESGPLTDTQYF. The CDR3 DNA reads TGCAGCGCAGAGTCCGGGCCCCTCACAGATACGCAGTATTTT. The chain has TRBV29-1 and TRBJ2-3; no clear D gene. V lost 7 bases to trimming and J lost 2 bases, with 16 bases between them. Germline CDR1 and CDR2: SQVTM and ANQGSEA. CDR3 length: 14 residues.

This clonotype was detected many times. The chain has TRBV10-3 and TRBJ1-5; 8 bases agree with TRBD1. The CDR3 contains 13 residues. V shed 9 bases and J 2 bases; nucleotides not matched to a gene: 3. In germline, CDR1 is ENHRY, CDR2 SYGVKD. In DNA form, the CDR3 reads TGTGCCATTGGACAGGGAGGCAATCAGCCCCAGCATTTT. The encoded protein is CAIGQGGNQPQHF.

This clonotype was counted many times. The V gene is TRBV5-5, the J gene TRBJ2-2; D might be TRBD2 (5 bases). The germline V and J ends were trimmed by 5 bases and 1 base, with 9 bases remaining between them. Germline CDR1 SGHKS, CDR2 YYEKEE (reference sequence). This CDR3 is built from 14 residues. DNA for the CDR3: TGTGCCAGCAGTCCGGACTTGAACACCGGGGAGCTGTTTTTT. Translation gives CASSPDLNTGELFF.

The table lists this clonotype with a few counts. This sequence joins TRBV6-2 or TRBV6-3 and TRBJ2-3; D is undetermined. Germline loops: CDR1 MNHEY, CDR2 SVGEGT. The V end was cut by 7 bases, the J end by 6 bases, with 14 bases between. This CDR3 has 13 residues. The CDR3 sequence is CASNSRLGDTQYF. The CDR3 nucleotides are TGTGCCAGCAACTCCCGCCTTGGGGATACGCAGTATTTT.

This clonotype was seen ten or more times. The chain combines TRBV18 with TRBJ2-3; possible D gene TRBD2, 5 bases. Between the trimmed V and J ends, which lost 10 bases and 3 bases, there was a span of 14 bases. Germline V gene lookup returns CDR1 KGHSH and CDR2 LQKENI. CDR3 length: 13 amino acids. CDR3 in amino acids: CATMTTRTDTQYF. Here the CDR3 DNA reads TGTGCCACCATGACTACCAGAACAGATACGCAGTATTTT.

This clonotype was counted many times. The J gene is TRBJ2-2, the V gene TRBV20-1; D might be TRBD1 (5 bases). This CDR3 is built from 14 residues. The V gene lost 5 bases and the J gene lost 0 bases, with 10 bases spanning the gap. CDR1 is DFQATT, CDR2 SNEGSKA, per germline (reference sequence). This chain's CDR3 is CSARQGANTGELFF. For the CDR3, the DNA is TGCAGTGCTCGGCAGGGCGCGAACACCGGGGAGCTGTTTTTT.

This clonotype was seen repeatedly, ten times or more. The genes are TRBV7-9 and TRBJ1-2; D may be TRBD1 (5 bases). The CDR3 covers 14 residues. Trimming shortened V by 6 bases and J by 4 bases, and 15 bases separated the two germline ends. From germline, CDR1 is SEHNR and CDR2 FQNEAQ (reference sequence). The DNA of the CDR3 is TGTGCCAGCAGTGATCGCGGGGACCTCTATGGCTACACCTTC. It encodes CASSDRGDLYGYTF. Based on the CDR3 plus reference TRBV7-9 and TRBJ1-2, the full variable domain is DTGVSQNPRHKITKRGQNVTFRCDPISEHNRLYWYRQTLGQGPEFLTYFQNEAQLEKSRLLSDRFSAERPKGSFSTLEIQRTEQGDSAMYLCASSDRGDLYGYTFGSGTRLTVV.

The CDR3 coding sequence is TGTGCCGGCCCGAGACTGAATAACTATGGCTACACCTTC. Its protein product is CAGPRLNNYGYTF. This chain joins TRBV30 and TRBJ1-2; D gene uncertain. The V and J ends lost 8 bases and 1 base respectively, with 14 bases between them. The CDR3 spans 13 residues. Looked up from germline, CDR1 is GTSNPN and CDR2 is SVGIG (reference sequence).

This chain links TRBV10-3 with TRBJ2-7, with TRBD2 matching 7 bases. This CDR3 is 16 amino acids long. Germline CDR1 reads ENHRY; CDR2 reads SYGVKD. V lost 4 bases and J lost 2; bases outside the gene matches: 11. CDR3 nucleotides: TGTGCCATCAGTGGGGGGGGGGTCGCGGCAGCCTACGAGCAGTACTTC. Protein: CAISGGGVAAAYEQYF.

This clonotype was observed many times. J is TRBJ2-2 and V is TRBV3-1, with 7 bases aligning to TRBD2. This CDR3 has 15 residues. Germline lookup yields CDR1 LGHDT and CDR2 YNNKEL (reference sequence). Trimming removed 4 bases from V and 5 bases from J; junction bases left unmatched: 7. The CDR3 here is CASSPGLGGTGELFF. CDR3 coding DNA: TGTGCCAGCAGCCCCGGACTAGGCGGAACCGGGGAGCTGTTTTTT.

Remarks on this clonotype: A much larger clone lies a single base off, so this may be a read error. The chain carries TRBV20-1 and TRBJ1-1; a possible D gene is TRBD1 (5 bases). Per germline, CDR1 DFQATT and CDR2 SNEGSKA (reference sequence). The CDR3 is 13 amino acids. The CDR3 nucleotides read TGCGGTGCCGTCCGGGGGGGGACGACTGAAGCTTTCTTT. It encodes CGAVRGGTTEAFF.

The sample holds a few counts of this clonotype. The chain combines TRBV2 with TRBJ2-2; 10 nucleotides match TRBD2. Germline assignment: CDR1 SNHLY and CDR2 FYNNEI. J lost 5 bases, V lost 6 bases, and 3 bases had no gene match. CDR3 length equals 14 residues. This CDR3 is CASRTSGLTGELFF. Written as DNA, the CDR3 is TGTGCCAGCAGGACTAGCGGGTTAACCGGGGAGCTGTTTTTT.

Many counts were recorded for this clonotype. The genes are TRBV30 and TRBJ1-5; 9 bases fit TRBD1. Looked up from germline, CDR1 is GTSNPN and CDR2 is SVGIG (reference sequence). CDR3 length equals 13 residues. V shed 5 bases and J 6 bases; nucleotides not matched to a gene: 5. The CDR3 protein is CAWSTGGGQPQHF. The DNA of the CDR3 is TGTGCCTGGTCGACAGGGGGAGGTCAGCCCCAGCATTTT.